This TCR beta chain was observed in a study of graft-versus-host responses after intestinal transplantation (dated by TCRdb to 2020 to 2022). The study in broad terms: Multivisceral, liver-intestinal, or isolated intestinal transplants were received by the recipients. Of the roughly 25 intestinal transplant recipients enrolled in the cohort, one of whom was a retransplant, 3 patients without pretransplant specimens were excluded. Donor T cell macrochimerism was defined as a peak of at least 4% donor T cells among recipient peripheral blood mononuclear cells. Alloreactive clones were identified by sequencing pre-transplant mixed lymphocyte reaction products and comparing them with unstimulated pre-transplant donor and recipient T cells. Rather than being sequenced by the commercial service, samples from a few later patients were sequenced in-house on an Illumina MiSeq and processed with MiXCR. All recipients received anti-thymocyte globulin induction followed by maintenance tacrolimus and steroids for approximately 3 years. After intestinal transplantation, graft-versus-host and host-versus-graft alloreactive T cell clones were followed in the graft, circulation and bone marrow using bulk TCR-beta CDR3 sequencing.

There are 13 amino acids in the CDR3, from cysteine to phenylalanine inclusive. The only DNA kept is the CDR3, 39 bases in frame from the first base. V sheds 5 bases and J sheds 2 bases, leaving 9 bases between their ends. The germline V gene (reference sequence) provides CDR1 PRHDT and CDR2 FYEKMQ. The library was built by means of the immunoSEQ multiplex PCR assay. Adaptive Biotechnologies carried out high-throughput TCR-beta CDR3 sequencing of genomic DNA for most patients. Per the source publication's procedure: Adaptive's ImmunoSEQ software supplied the TCR sequencing data for around 17 patients, while MiXCR and VDJtools were used to process a few other patients. CDR3 nucleotide sequences shared between donor and recipient were removed because the origin of such sequences could not be assigned. To count as alloreactive, a clone needed at least 2-fold expansion over unstimulated cells and a minimum CFSE-low frequency of 0.002% (template counts) or 0.001% (read counts). Clones were considered mappable if detected in sequenced pre-transplant spleen, lymph node, or MLR CFSE-low populations of the donor or recipient. Cumulative frequency of alloreactive clones was calculated as a percentage of all sequences weighted by copy number. TCRdb's version of the immuneACCESS table is confined to in-frame rearrangements and falls short of the full clone set. An unresolved V gene accounts for under half of the shortfall where checked; the remainder is of unknown origin. V and J calls and clone size follow that table, whereas D and trimming were derived from the DNA. Recorded for this sample are about 23,000 clones; around 77% of them occurred a single time. Of the sample, around 3% is held by the ten largest clones.

Broader findings and caveats from the paper: Conclusions were limited by the relatively low number and heterogeneity of intestinal transplant patients. Early after transplant, peak levels of circulating GvH clones were found to be associated with declines in HvG clones. In patients with donor T cell macrochimerism, the allografts had high GvH to HvG T cell clonal ratios. GvH clones were found in recipient bone marrow, and some of the GvH clones appeared earlier in ileal mucosa or blood, which is consistent with an intestinal mucosal origin.

For this clone: No antigen is known for it. Qualities for individual bases were not recorded, and no much larger clone is one base off.

Intraepithelial and lamina propria lymphocytes were isolated from graft specimens using dithiothreitol, EDTA incubations and collagenase D digestion. Bulk TCR-beta sequencing was performed on serial intestinal graft biopsy specimens collected as late as 600 days after transplant. Recombination connected TRBV13 to TRBJ1-2, with the D segment identity uncertain. The TCR was taken from a human patient who received an intestinal transplant, so some T cells may come from the graft donor. Source: ileum tissue, taken 12 days after intestinal transplant. The CDR3 protein sequence reads: CASSPGMNYGYTF. The bases read TGTGCCAGCAGCCCGGGGATGAACTATGGCTACACCTTC.